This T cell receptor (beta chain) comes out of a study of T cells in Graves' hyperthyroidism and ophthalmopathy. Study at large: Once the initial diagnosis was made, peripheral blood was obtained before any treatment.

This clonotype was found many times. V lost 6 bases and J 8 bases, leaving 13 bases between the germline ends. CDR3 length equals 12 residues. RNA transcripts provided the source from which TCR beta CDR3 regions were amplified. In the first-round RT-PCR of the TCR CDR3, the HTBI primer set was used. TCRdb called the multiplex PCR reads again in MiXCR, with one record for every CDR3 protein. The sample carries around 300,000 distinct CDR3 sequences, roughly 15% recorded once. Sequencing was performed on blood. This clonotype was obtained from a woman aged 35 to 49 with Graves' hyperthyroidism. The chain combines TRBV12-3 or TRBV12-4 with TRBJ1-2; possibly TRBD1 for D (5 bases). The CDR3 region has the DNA TGTGCCAGCAGCCCCCAGGGCGGCGGCTACACCTTC. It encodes CASSPQGGGYTF.